This TCR beta chain was retrieved from a study of beta chain bispecific antibodies for T cell cancers (dated by TCRdb to the early 2020s). Concerning the study at large: Healthy donor T cells were cocultured with T cell leukemia lines and bispecific antibodies, then TRBV sequencing of surviving cells measured the depletion of each TRBV family. Jurkat cells expressed surface TRBV12 (TRBV12-3), and HPB-ALL cells expressed surface TRBV5-5.

From a lookup of the germline V gene, CDR1 and CDR2 are ENHRY and SYGVKD. Taken from cysteine to phenylalanine, the CDR3 has 12 residues. The kept DNA is CDR3 alone, 36 bases in frame from the first base. Deletion took 3 bases off V and 7 bases off J, with a span of 6 bases between the germline ends. This clonotype was seen ten or more times. Its antigen remains unidentified. No base quality information exists; no much larger clone differs at one position. Beyond this particular receptor, the publication reports: Every sequenced sample was a mix of normal T cells and leukemia cell line cells, and most of the targeted TRBV signal originated from the leukemia cells instead of the normal T cells. Cross-reactivity of the anti-TRBV5-5 antibody with TRBV5-6 was attributed to high sequence similarity between the two genes.

The libraries included unique molecular identifier barcodes, and the barcodes were used to quantify clonotypes. Qiagen AllPrep DNA/RNA Micro kits were used to isolate total RNA, and an Agilent TapeStation was used to check RNA quality. TCR beta libraries were built by 5' RACE: cDNA synthesis followed by two PCR steps using TCR beta constant-region gene-specific primers. Sequencing of the TCR beta libraries was done on an Illumina MiSeq platform. The paper's processing steps were these. MIGEC, MiXCR and VDJtools were used to process the reads. The frequency of each clonotype was calculated as the fraction of all unique molecular identifiers in the sample that belonged to that clonotype. Nonfunctional TRBV genes classified in IMGT as pseudogenes or open reading frames, such as TRBV1, TRBV12-1 and TRBV21, were excluded. TCRdb applied fastp at Q25 and MiXCR to the public reads, then kept only in-frame beta chains. When rows share a CDR3 protein, they turn into one entry using the most common DNA and genes. The V and J calls were determined by TCRdb, not by the authors. The sample table records tens of thousands of distinct CDR3 sequences; about 2.6% of these occur just once. 25% to 35% of the sample is held by the ten biggest clonotypes.

T cells were expanded from blood mononuclear cells for around three days with either the anti-CD3 antibody OKT3 or CD3/CD28 Dynabeads. The culture conditions for expanded T cells were RPMI 1640 plus 10% fetal bovine serum, recombinant human IL-2 (100 IU/ml) and IL-7 (approximately 5 ng/ml). Each coculture mixed some 50,000 target cells and some 50,000 normal T cells with bispecific antibody in roughly 100 ul and was incubated at 37 degrees C for 15 to 20 hours. Every bispecific antibody was made of two single-chain variable fragments expressed in a single-chain diabody format with a His tag. The effector T cells were obtained from healthy human donors, with peripheral blood mononuclear cells isolated from leukapheresis samples by Ficoll density gradient centrifugation.

The chain is assembled from TRBV10-3 and TRBJ1-4, with a tentative D gene TRBD1 over 5 matching bases. The origin of this receptor is a human donor in good health. Some clones in this sample may be carry-over from other donors' samples. The sample comprised healthy donor T cells cultured with leukemia cells. The base sequence is TGTGCCATCAGTGAAGGGGTTGAAAAACTGTTTTTT. It translates as CAISEGVEKLFF.